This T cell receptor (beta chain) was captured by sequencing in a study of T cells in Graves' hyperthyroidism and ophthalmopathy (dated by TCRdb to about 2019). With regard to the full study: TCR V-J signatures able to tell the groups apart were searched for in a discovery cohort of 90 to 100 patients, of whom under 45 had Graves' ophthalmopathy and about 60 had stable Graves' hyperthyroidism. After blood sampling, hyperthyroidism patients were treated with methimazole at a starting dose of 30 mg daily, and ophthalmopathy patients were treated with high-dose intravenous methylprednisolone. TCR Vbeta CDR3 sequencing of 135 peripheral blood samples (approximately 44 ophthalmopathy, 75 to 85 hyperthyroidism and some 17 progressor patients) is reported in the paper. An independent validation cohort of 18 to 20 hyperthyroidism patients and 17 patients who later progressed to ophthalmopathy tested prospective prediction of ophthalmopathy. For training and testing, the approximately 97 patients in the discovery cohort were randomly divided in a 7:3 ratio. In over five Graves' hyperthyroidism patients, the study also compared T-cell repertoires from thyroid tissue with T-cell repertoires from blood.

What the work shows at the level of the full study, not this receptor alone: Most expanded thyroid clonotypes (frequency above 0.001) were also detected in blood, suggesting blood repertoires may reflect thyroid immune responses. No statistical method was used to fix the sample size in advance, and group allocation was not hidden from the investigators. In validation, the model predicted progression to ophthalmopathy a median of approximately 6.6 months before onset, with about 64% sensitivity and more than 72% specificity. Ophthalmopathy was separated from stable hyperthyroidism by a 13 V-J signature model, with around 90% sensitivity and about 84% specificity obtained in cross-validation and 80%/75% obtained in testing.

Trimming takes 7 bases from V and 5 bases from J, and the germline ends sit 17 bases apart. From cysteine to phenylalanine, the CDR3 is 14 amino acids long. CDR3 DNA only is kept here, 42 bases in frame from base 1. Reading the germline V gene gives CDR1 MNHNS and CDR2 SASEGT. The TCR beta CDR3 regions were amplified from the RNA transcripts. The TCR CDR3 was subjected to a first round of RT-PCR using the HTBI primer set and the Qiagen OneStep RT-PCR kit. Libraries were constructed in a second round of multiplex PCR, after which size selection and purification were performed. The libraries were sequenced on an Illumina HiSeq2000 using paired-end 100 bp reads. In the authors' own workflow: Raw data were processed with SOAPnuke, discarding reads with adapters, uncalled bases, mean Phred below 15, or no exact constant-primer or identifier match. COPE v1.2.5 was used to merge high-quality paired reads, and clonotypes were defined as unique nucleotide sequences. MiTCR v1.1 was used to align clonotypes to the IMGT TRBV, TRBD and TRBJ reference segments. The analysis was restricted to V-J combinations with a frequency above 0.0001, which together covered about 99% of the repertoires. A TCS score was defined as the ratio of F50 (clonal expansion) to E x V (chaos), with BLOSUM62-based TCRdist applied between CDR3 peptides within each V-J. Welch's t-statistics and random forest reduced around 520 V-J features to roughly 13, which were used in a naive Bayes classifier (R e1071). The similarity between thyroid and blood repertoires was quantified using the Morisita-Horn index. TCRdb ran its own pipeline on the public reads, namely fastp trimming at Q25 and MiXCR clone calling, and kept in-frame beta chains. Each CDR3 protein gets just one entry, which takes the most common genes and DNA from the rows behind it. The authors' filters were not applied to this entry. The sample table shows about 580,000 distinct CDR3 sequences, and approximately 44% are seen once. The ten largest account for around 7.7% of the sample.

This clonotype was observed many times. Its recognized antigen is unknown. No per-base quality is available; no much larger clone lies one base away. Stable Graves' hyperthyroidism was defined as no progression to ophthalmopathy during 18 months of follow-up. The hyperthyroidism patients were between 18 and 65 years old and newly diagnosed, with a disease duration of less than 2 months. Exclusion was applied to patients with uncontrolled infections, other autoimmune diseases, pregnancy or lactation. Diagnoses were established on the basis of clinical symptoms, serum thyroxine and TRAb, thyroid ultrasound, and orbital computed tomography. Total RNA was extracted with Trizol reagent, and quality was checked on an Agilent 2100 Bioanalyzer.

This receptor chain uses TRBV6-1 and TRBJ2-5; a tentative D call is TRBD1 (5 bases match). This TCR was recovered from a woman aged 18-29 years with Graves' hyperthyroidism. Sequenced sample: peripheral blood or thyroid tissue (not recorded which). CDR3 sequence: CASTQTRVGETQYF. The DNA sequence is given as TGTGCCAGCACGCAGACCAGGGTGGGGGAGACCCAGTACTTC.